This T cell receptor (beta chain) was profiled in a study of CD8 T cells in ankylosing spondylitis. This clonotype was seen many times. The antigen is unknown. MiXCR, run by TCRdb on the 5' RACE reads, gives a single entry per CDR3 protein. Of fewer than 750,000 distinct CDR3 sequences detected, around 17% appear once; the ten largest clones hold over 15%. V lost 3 bases and J lost 3; bases outside the gene matches: 4. The CDR3 is 14 amino acids. Per the germline V gene, CDR1 is LGHDT and CDR2 is YNNKEL (reference sequence). General study findings and limits: It appeared that ankylosing spondylitis blood was characterized by a TCR beta motif of fewer than 10 highly homologous variants.

The clonotype originates from a male donor with ankylosing spondylitis. The sequenced sample consisted of blood, either unsorted or a sorted T cell fraction (not recorded which). V and J are TRBV3-1 and TRBJ1-2; 7 bases agree with TRBD1. In DNA, the CDR3 is TGTGCCAGCAGCCACTTCGACAGGGACTATGGCTACACCTTC. This codes for CASSHFDRDYGYTF. Together with reference TRBV3-1 and TRBJ1-2, the CDR3 gives the full variable domain: DTAVSQTPKYLVTQMGNDKSIKCEQNLGHDTMYWYKQDSKKFLKIMFSYNNKELIINETVPNRFSPKSPDKAHLNLHINSLELGDSAVYFCASSHFDRDYGYTFGSGTRLTVV.